What follows are 11 T cell receptor beta chains derived from one specimen sequenced in a study of control samples from healthy donors and cancer patients. Sequencing was performed with immunoSEQ multiplex PCR; in TCRdb, only in-frame clones are kept and a portion is missing. The sample yields approximately 150,000 clones, almost 90% seen once. Sequences were obtained from blood. Receptors originate from a man aged 18 to 29 in good health.

This rearrangement joins TRBV19 to TRBJ2-7; D gene uncertain. Germline loops: CDR1 LNHDA, CDR2 SQIVND (reference sequence). The CDR3 extends over 14 amino acids. V dropped 2 bases and J dropped 3 bases, with 11 bases sitting between them. The CDR3 DNA follows: TGTGCCAGTAGTATATATGGCAGTTTCTACGAGCAGTACTTC. Translating gives CASSIYGSFYEQYF.

This rearrangement joins TRBV5-1 to TRBJ2-2; 11 bases agree with TRBD2. The CDR3 is made up of 15 amino acids. Germline lookup yields CDR1 SGHRS and CDR2 YFSETQ. V dropped 5 bases and J dropped 2; count of bases not matched to a gene: 2. CDR3 protein: CASRLAGVNTGELFF. Here the CDR3 DNA reads TGCGCCAGCAGACTAGCGGGGGTCAACACCGGGGAGCTGTTTTTT.

V gene TRBV28 combines with J gene TRBJ2-7, with TRBD2 as a possible D gene (5 bases). This CDR3 spans 13 amino acids. Germline loops: CDR1 MDHEN, CDR2 SYDVKM. With 5 bases removed from V and 3 bases from J, the gap between germline ends came to 11 bases. CDR3 region: CASSIGLLYEQYF. The CDR3 coding sequence is TGTGCCAGCAGTATCGGACTGCTCTACGAGCAGTACTTC.

The chain carries TRBV7-3 and TRBJ2-1; no firm D call. Germline-derived CDR1 and CDR2 are SGHTA and FQGTGA. V was pared by 2 bases and J by 0 bases, with 8 bases between. The CDR3 is made up of 15 amino acids. The chain's CDR3 is CASSLVGPSYNEQFF. The CDR3 DNA reads TGTGCCAGCAGCTTAGTAGGTCCCTCCTACAATGAGCAGTTCTTC.

CDR3 in DNA: TGTGCCAGCACTCGGGGGCTCGGTTACGAGCAGTACTTC. Translating it yields CASTRGLGYEQYF. The V and J genes are TRBV6-5 and TRBJ2-7; D may match TRBD1 or TRBD2 (6 bases each). CDR1 is MNHEY, CDR2 SVGAGI, per germline. The V and J ends lost 7 bases and 4 bases respectively, with 14 bases between them. This CDR3 contains 13 residues.

This rearrangement joins TRBV10-3 to TRBJ2-2; 9 nucleotides agree with TRBD1. This CDR3 region has 16 residues. After removal of 10 bases from V and 1 base from J, the junction contained 10 bases not matched to a gene. Germline-derived CDR1 and CDR2 are ENHRY and SYGVKD. The CDR3 region has the DNA TGTGCCACCGGGAGACAGGGGGACGGGAACACCGGGGAGCTGTTTTTT. Translating it yields CATGRQGDGNTGELFF.

This chain uses TRBV4-3 with TRBJ1-2, with a possible D match to TRBD1 (6 bases). Trimming left V 0 bases short and J 7 bases short, with 24 bases between. Germline assignment: CDR1 LGHNA and CDR2 YSLEER. The CDR3 is 18 amino acids. The CDR3 nucleotides are TGCGCCAGCAGCCAAGATCTTATTGCAGGGTTTCAGGGGTCTGGCTACACCTTC. Encoded protein: CASSQDLIAGFQGSGYTF.

In this sample, this clone turned up once. The V and J genes are TRBV7-2 and TRBJ2-5; weak D call: TRBD2 (6 bases). Looked up from germline, CDR1 is SGHTA and CDR2 is FQGNSA. The CDR3 is 14 residues long. Deletions cut 5 bases from V and 3 bases from J, with 13 bases between. CDR3 protein: CASSRWGVEETQYF. CDR3 DNA: TGTGCCAGCAGCCGTTGGGGGGTGGAAGAGACCCAGTACTTC.

The rearrangement uses TRBV14 and TRBJ2-3, with no clear D. The germline V gene encodes CDR1 SGHDN and CDR2 FVKESK. The CDR3 has 15 amino acids. Trimming cost V 2 bases and J 1 base, with 10 bases left between them. In DNA form, the CDR3 reads TGTGCCAGCAGCCAATGGGTTGGAGGCACAGATACGCAGTATTTT. Its protein is CASSQWVGGTDTQYF.

This chain connects TRBV9 to TRBJ2-5; tentatively, D is TRBD1 (5 bases). The V gene's germline CDR1 is SGDLS and CDR2 YYNGEE. V gave up 0 bases and J gave up 4 bases, with 7 bases separating them. The CDR3 spans 13 residues. The DNA for the CDR3 is TGTGCCAGCAGCGTAGATGGGGCAGAGACCCAGTACTTC. It encodes CASSVDGAETQYF.

The chain is built from TRBV6-5 and TRBJ1-1; D gene ambiguous. The germline CDR1 and CDR2 sequences are MNHEY and SVGAGI. Trimming shortened V by 6 bases and J by 3 bases, and 11 bases separated the two germline ends. The CDR3 runs 13 residues. For the CDR3, the DNA is TGTGCCAGCAGGCTTCGGGTCGACACTGAAGCTTTCTTT. This translates into CASRLRVDTEAFF.